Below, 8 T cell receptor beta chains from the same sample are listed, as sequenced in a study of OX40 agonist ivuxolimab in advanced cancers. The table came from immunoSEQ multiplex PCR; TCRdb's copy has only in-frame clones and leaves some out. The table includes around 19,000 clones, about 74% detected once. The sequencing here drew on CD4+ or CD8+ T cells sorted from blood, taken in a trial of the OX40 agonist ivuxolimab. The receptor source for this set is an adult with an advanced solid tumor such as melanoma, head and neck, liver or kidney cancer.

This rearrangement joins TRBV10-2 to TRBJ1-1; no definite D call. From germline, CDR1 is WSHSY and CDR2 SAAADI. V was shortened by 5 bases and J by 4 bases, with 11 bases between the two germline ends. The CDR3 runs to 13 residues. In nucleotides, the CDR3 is TGCGCCAGCAGTCTCGGTGGGAGCACTGAAGCTTTCTTT. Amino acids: CASSLGGSTEAFF.

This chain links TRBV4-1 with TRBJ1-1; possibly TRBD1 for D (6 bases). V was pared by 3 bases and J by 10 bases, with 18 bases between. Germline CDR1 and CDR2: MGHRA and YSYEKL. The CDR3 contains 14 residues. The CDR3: CASSHITGNYGAFF. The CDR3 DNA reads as TGCGCCAGCAGCCACATCACAGGGAATTACGGAGCTTTCTTT.

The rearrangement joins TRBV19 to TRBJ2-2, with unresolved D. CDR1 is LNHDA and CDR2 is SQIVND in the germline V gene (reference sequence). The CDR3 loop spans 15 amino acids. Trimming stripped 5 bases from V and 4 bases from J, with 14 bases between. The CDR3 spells CASSPQAGATGELFF. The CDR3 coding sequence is TGTGCCAGTAGTCCTCAGGCAGGAGCCACCGGGGAGCTGTTTTTT.

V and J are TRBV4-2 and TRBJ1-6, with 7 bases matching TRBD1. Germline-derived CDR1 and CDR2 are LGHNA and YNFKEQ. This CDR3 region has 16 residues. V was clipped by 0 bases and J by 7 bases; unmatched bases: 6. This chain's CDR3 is CASSQDYGTVNSPLHF. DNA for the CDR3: TGTGCCAGCAGCCAAGACTACGGGACAGTAAATTCACCCCTCCACTTT.

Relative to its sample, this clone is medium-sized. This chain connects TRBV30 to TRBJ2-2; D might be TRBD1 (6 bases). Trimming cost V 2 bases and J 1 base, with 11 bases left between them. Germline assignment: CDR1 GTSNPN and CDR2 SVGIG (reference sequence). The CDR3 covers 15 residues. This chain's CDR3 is CAWSKGHKNTGELFF. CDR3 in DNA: TGTGCCTGGAGTAAGGGACACAAGAACACCGGGGAGCTGTTTTTT.

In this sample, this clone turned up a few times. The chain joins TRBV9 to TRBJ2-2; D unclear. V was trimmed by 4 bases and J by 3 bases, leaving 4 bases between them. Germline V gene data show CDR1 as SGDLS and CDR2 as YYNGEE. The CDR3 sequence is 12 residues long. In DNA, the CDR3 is TGTGCCAGCAGCCCGGACACCGGGGAGCTGTTTTTT. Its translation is CASSPDTGELFF.

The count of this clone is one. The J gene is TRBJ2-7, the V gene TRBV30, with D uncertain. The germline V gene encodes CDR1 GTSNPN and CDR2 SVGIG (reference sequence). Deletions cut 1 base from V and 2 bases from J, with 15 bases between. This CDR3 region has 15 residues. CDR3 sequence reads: CAWSAVVGPAYEQYF. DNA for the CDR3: TGTGCCTGGAGTGCTGTCGTCGGGCCCGCCTACGAGCAGTACTTC. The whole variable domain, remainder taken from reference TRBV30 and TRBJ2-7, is SQTIHQWPATLVQPVGSPLSLECTVEGTSNPNLYWYRQAAGRGLQLLFYSVGIGQISSEVPQNLSASRPQDRQFILSSKKLLLSDSGFYLCAWSAVVGPAYEQYFGPGTRLTVT.

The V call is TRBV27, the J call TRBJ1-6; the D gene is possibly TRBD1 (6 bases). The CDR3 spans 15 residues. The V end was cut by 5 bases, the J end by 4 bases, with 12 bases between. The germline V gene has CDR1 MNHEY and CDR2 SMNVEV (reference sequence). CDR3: CASSKKDRYNSPLHF. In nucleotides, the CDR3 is TGTGCCAGCAGTAAAAAGGACAGATATAATTCACCCCTCCACTTT.